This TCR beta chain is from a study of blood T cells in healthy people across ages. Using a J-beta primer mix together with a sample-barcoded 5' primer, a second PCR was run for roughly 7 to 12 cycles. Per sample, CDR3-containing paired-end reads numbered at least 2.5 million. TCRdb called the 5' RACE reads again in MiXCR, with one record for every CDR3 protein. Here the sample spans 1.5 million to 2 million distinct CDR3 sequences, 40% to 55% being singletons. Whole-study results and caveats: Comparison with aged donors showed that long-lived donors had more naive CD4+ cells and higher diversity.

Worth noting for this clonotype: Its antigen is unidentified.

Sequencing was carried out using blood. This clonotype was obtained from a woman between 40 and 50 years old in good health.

CDR3: CSVEHGRAETQYF. The CDR3 nucleotides are TGCAGTGTCGAACACGGTCGGGCAGAGACCCAGTACTTC. The V gene is TRBV20-1, the J gene TRBJ2-5; D is ambiguous. CDR3 length: 13 amino acids. Trimming removed 7 bases at V and 4 bases at J, with 16 bases between. Germline lookup yields CDR1 DFQATT and CDR2 SNEGSKA (reference sequence).